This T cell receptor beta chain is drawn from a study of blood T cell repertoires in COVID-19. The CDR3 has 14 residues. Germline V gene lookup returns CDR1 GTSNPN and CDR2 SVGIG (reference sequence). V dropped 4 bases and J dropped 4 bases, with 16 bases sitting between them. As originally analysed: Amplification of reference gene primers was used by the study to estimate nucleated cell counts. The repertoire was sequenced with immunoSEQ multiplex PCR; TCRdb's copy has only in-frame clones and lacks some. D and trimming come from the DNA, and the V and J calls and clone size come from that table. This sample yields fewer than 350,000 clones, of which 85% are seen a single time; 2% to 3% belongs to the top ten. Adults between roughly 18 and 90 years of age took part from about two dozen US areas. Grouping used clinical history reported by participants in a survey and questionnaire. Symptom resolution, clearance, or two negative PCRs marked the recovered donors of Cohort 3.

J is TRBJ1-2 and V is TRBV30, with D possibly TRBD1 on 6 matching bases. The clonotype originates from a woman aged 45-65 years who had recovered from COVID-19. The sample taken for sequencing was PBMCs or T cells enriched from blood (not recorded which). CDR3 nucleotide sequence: TGTGCCTGGAAGGAGACAGGCGACCGCTATGGCTACACCTTC. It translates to CAWKETGDRYGYTF.